Presented here are 25 T cell receptor beta chains from one specimen sequenced in a study of Graves' ophthalmopathy and Graves' hyperthyroidism. Amplifying from RNA transcripts, the study obtained TCR beta CDR3 regions. Second-round multiplex PCR came after a first-round RT-PCR that employed HTBI primers. MiXCR, applied by TCRdb to the multiplex PCR reads, yields one record per CDR3 protein. Of a few hundred thousand distinct CDR3 sequences in the sample, about 18% were seen once. Sequencing used peripheral blood. These receptor sequences come from an adult woman with stable Graves' hyperthyroidism.

This sequence joins TRBV4-1 and TRBJ2-2, with TRBD1 matching 8 bases. The CDR3 extends over 18 amino acids. V shed 3 bases, J shed 6 bases, and the junction held 15 bases outside the gene matches. CDR1 is MGHRA and CDR2 is YSYEKL in the germline V gene. The CDR3 DNA follows: TGCGCCAGCAGCCAGTACAGATCCAGGGGGCGATTTTCCGGGGAGCTGTTTTTT. It codes for CASSQYRSRGRFSGELFF.

This clonotype showed up many times. V gene TRBV28 combines with J gene TRBJ2-4, with D unclear. The germline V gene encodes CDR1 MDHEN and CDR2 SYDVKM. The CDR3 has 13 amino acids. The V end lost 5 bases, the J end lost 7 bases, and 12 bases lay between the germline ends. The CDR3 region has the DNA TGTGCCAGCAGTCTCGTCGGTACCAACATTCAGTACTTC. It yields the protein CASSLVGTNIQYF.

The genes are TRBV6-1 and TRBJ1-6; 10 positions match TRBD1. Germline V gene sequence: CDR1 MNHNS, CDR2 SASEGT. CDR3 length: 15 amino acids. V lost 1 base and J lost 6; bases outside the gene matches: 0. This chain's CDR3 is CASSEGTGGNSPLHF. The CDR3 nucleotides read TGTGCCAGCAGTGAAGGGACAGGGGGTAATTCACCCCTCCACTTT.

Many counts were recorded for this clonotype. This sequence joins TRBV2 and TRBJ1-2; no definite D call. Germline CDR1 SNHLY, CDR2 FYNNEI. This CDR3 is built from 16 residues. Trimming cost V 6 bases and J 4 bases, with 21 bases left between them. CDR3 sequence (DNA): TGTGCCAGCAGGGCCACTCCGAGCCTGGTATTCTATGGCTACACCTTC. Translation gives CASRATPSLVFYGYTF. The full variable domain, in which reference TRBV2 and TRBJ1-2 provide the parts outside the CDR3, is EPEVTQTPSHQVTQMGQEVILRCVPISNHLYFYWYRQILGQKVEFLVSFYNNEISEKSEIFDDQFSVERPDGSNFTLKIRSTKLEDSAMYFCASRATPSLVFYGYTFGSGTRLTVV.

Remarks on this clonotype: This sequence may be a read error, since a much larger clone differs from it by one base. The V call is TRBV6-5, the J call TRBJ2-4; a possible D gene is TRBD2 (6 bases). Germline CDR1 is MNHEY and CDR2 is SVGAGI. The CDR3 length is 16 residues. CDR3 nucleotides: TGTGCCAGCAGTTACCCCACCGGGACTGAGAAAAACGTTCAGTACTTC. This gives the protein CASSYPTGTEKNVQYF.

At least ten counts were recorded for this clonotype. The V and J genes are TRBV30 and TRBJ1-6; tentative D call: TRBD1 (5 bases). The CDR3 length is 13 residues. V lost 5 bases, J lost 8 bases, and 13 bases lay in between. Germline CDR1 is GTSNPN and CDR2 is SVGIG (reference sequence). The CDR3 protein is CAWAIRGDSPLHF. The DNA for the CDR3 is TGTGCCTGGGCCATACGGGGCGATTCACCCCTCCACTTT. Using reference TRBV30 and TRBJ1-6 for the parts outside the CDR3, the full variable domain is SQTIHQWPATLVQPVGSPLSLECTVEGTSNPNLYWYRQAAGRGLQLLFYSVGIGQISSEVPQNLSASRPQDRQFILSSKKLLLSDSGFYLCAWAIRGDSPLHFGNGTRLTVT.

The rearrangement joins TRBV6-2 or TRBV6-3 to TRBJ2-7; D is tentatively TRBD1 or TRBD2 (5 bases each). This CDR3 spans 15 amino acids. Germline V gene sequence: CDR1 MNHEY, CDR2 SVGEGT. Trimming cost V 5 bases and J 2 bases, with 16 bases left between them. The CDR3 here is CASSIPGTPAYEQYF. CDR3 bases: TGTGCCAGCAGTATCCCCGGGACCCCCGCCTACGAGCAGTACTTC.

This clonotype was seen many times. This chain connects TRBV6-5 to TRBJ2-7; 8 nucleotides agree with TRBD1. There are 13 residues in the CDR3. The J segment lost 6 bases and the V segment lost 6 bases, leaving 7 bases of the junction unmatched. Germline V gene lookup returns CDR1 MNHEY and CDR2 SVGAGI. Here the CDR3 reads CASSGTGLREQYF. CDR3 DNA: TGTGCCAGCAGCGGGACAGGCCTACGCGAGCAGTACTTC.

This clonotype appeared a few times. This may be a read error, as it is one base from a much larger clone. This chain connects TRBV19 to TRBJ1-1; TRBD1 might be the D (6 bases). The CDR3 loop spans 15 amino acids. Germline values: CDR1 LNHDA, CDR2 SQIVND (reference sequence). The CDR3 DNA reads TGTGCCAGTAGTATCGGGGGGGCGCTTAACACTGAAGCTTGCTTT. This sequence encodes CASSIGGALNTEACF.

This clonotype has ten or more counts. The chain employs TRBV12-3 or TRBV12-4 and TRBJ2-7; perhaps TRBD2 as D (5 bases). The CDR3 loop spans 13 amino acids. V dropped 5 bases and J dropped 3 bases, with 11 bases sitting between them. This CDR3 is CASSRTPNYEQYF. The CDR3 DNA reads TGTGCCAGCAGTCGGACTCCTAACTACGAGCAGTACTTC.

The chain combines TRBV29-1 with TRBJ1-1; D remains ambiguous. CDR3 length equals 10 residues. The ends were cut back, 7 bases at V and 7 bases at J, with 10 bases in the middle. Germline CDR1 and CDR2: SQVTM and ANQGSEA. In DNA form, the CDR3 reads TGCAGCGCCGTAGGAGTTGAAGCTTTCTTT. It translates to CSAVGVEAFF.

This clonotype was found many times. V usage is TRBV2 and J usage is TRBJ2-7; D is possibly TRBD2 (7 bases). Looked up from germline, CDR1 is SNHLY and CDR2 is FYNNEI. The CDR3 extends over 15 amino acids. Trimming stripped 6 bases from V and 1 base from J, with 16 bases between. The CDR3 protein is CASSPEGGTSYEQYF. For the CDR3, the DNA is TGTGCCAGCAGCCCTGAGGGGGGGACATCCTACGAGCAGTACTTC.

This clonotype has at least ten counts. The chain uses TRBV27 and TRBJ2-5, with D possibly matching TRBD2 (5 bases). The CDR3 is 11 residues long. V was shortened by 3 bases and J by 7 bases, with 6 bases between the two germline ends. CDR1 MNHEY and CDR2 SMNVEV come from the germline V gene (reference sequence). This chain's CDR3 is CASSFGGTQYF. The DNA of the CDR3 is TGTGCCAGCAGTTTTGGAGGGACCCAGTACTTC.

There are many counts of this clonotype. A much larger clone is a single base away; this may be a read error. The chain carries TRBV20-1 and TRBJ2-5; unclear D gene. In germline, CDR1 is DFQATT, CDR2 SNEGSKA (reference sequence). The CDR3 totals 11 residues. With 3 bases removed from V and 2 bases from J, the gap between germline ends came to 4 bases. CDR3 nucleotides: TGCAGTGCTAGCGGACAAGAGACCCAGTACTTC. It translates to CSASGQETQYF.

Remarks on this clonotype: A read error is possible here, since a much larger clone lies one base away. The chain joins TRBV19 to TRBJ2-5, with D possibly matching TRBD1 (6 bases). The CDR3 consists of 13 residues. CDR1 is LNHDA, CDR2 SQIVND, per germline (reference sequence). This CDR3 reads CGSSRNREETQYF. DNA for the CDR3: TGTGGCAGTAGTCGAAACAGGGAAGAGACCCAGTACTTC. The whole variable domain, filled in from reference TRBV19 and TRBJ2-5, reads DGGITQSPKYLFRKEGQNVTLSCEQNLNHDAMYWYRQDPGQGLRLIYYSQIVNDFQKGDIAEGYSVSREKKESFPLTVTSAQKNPTAFYLCGSSRNREETQYFGPGTRLLVL.

This clonotype was recorded many times. This chain links TRBV24-1 with TRBJ1-5, with D possibly matching TRBD1 (5 bases). The CDR3 has 13 residues. The germline V gene encodes CDR1 KGHDR and CDR2 SFDVKD. Trimming stripped 8 bases from V and 7 bases from J, with 14 bases between. CDR3 DNA: TGTGCCACCAACGGGGGAATAGGCCAGCCCCAGCATTTT. It is translated as CATNGGIGQPQHF.

In this sample, this clonotype turned up many times. The V call is TRBV15, the J call TRBJ1-1; 11 nucleotides match TRBD1. The CDR3 runs 16 residues. Germline CDR1 is LNHNV and CDR2 is YYDKDF (reference sequence). V shed 2 bases and J 4 bases; nucleotides not matched to a gene: 6. Written as DNA, the CDR3 is TGTGCCACCAGCAGACGGACAGGGGGCTATGGCACTGAAGCTTTCTTT. It is translated as CATSRRTGGYGTEAFF.

The rearrangement joins TRBV3-1 to TRBJ2-2; D not resolved. V lost 2 bases and J 0 bases, leaving 7 bases between the germline ends. The CDR3 sequence is 15 residues long. Germline lookup yields CDR1 LGHDT and CDR2 YNNKEL (reference sequence). CDR3 sequence reads: CASSQSLANTGELFF. The CDR3 nucleotides read TGTGCCAGCAGCCAATCGCTAGCGAACACCGGGGAGCTGTTTTTT.

This rearrangement joins TRBV12-3 or TRBV12-4 to TRBJ1-1; D not certain. Trimming took off 7 bases at V and 11 bases at J, with 14 bases between the two ends. The CDR3 is 11 residues long. The CDR3 reads CASNPEGDAFF. CDR3 in DNA: TGTGCCAGCAATCCCGAGGGTGATGCTTTCTTT.

This clonotype was detected ten times or more. This chain connects TRBV6-1 to TRBJ2-7; 8 bases are a match to TRBD1. There are 17 residues in the CDR3. Germline CDR1 and CDR2: MNHNS and SASEGT. Trimming removed 4 bases from V and 0 bases from J; junction bases left unmatched: 11. In DNA, the CDR3 is TGTGCCAGCAGTGTCCCCCCGCTCGGGACAGGCTCCTACGAGCAGTACTTC. Its protein is CASSVPPLGTGSYEQYF.

This clonotype was observed many times. V is TRBV20-1 and J is TRBJ2-7; the D call may be TRBD1 or TRBD2 (5 bases each). There are 16 residues in the CDR3. V was shortened by 2 bases and J by 3 bases, with 20 bases between the two germline ends. Germline-derived CDR1 and CDR2 are DFQATT and SNEGSKA (reference sequence). Here the CDR3 DNA reads TGCAGTGCTAGACCGTGGGCAGAGGGGAGTTTCTACGAGCAGTACTTC. Protein product: CSARPWAEGSFYEQYF.

This clonotype was detected ten times or more. This sequence joins TRBV29-1 and TRBJ2-6; no definite D call. Germline assignment: CDR1 SQVTM and CDR2 ANQGSEA. CDR3 length: 14 amino acids. V was cut by 6 bases and J by 0 bases, with 9 bases left in between. Here the CDR3 DNA reads TGCAGCGTCGCGGCATTCTCTGGGGCCAACGTCCTGACTTTC. Amino acids: CSVAAFSGANVLTF.

Ten or more counts support this clonotype. The V call is TRBV28, the J call TRBJ1-5; D might be TRBD1 (5 bases). V was clipped by 2 bases and J by 6 bases, with 14 bases between them. CDR1 and CDR2 (germline): MDHEN, SYDVKM. This CDR3 comprises 15 residues. The CDR3 region is CASSLLGDSSQPQHF. The CDR3 coding sequence is TGTGCCAGCAGTTTACTCGGGGACTCCAGTCAGCCCCAGCATTTT.

This clonotype was seen ten or more times. CDR3 sequence (DNA): TGTGCCAGCAGCTATGGTCGGTCGGGAGAGGCAAAGCAGTACTTC. Translating gives CASSYGRSGEAKQYF. The chain combines TRBV7-9 with TRBJ2-7, with D perhaps matching TRBD2 (6 bases). CDR3 length equals 15 residues. Trimming took off 4 bases at V and 8 bases at J, with 21 bases between the two ends. Germline assignment: CDR1 SEHNR and CDR2 FQNEAQ (reference sequence).

This clonotype was observed at least ten times. DNA of the CDR3: TGTGCCACCAGTGATGGGAGGGAGCAGTACTTC. Its protein product is CATSDGREQYF. This chain connects TRBV24-1 to TRBJ2-7; D may be TRBD2 (6 bases). Deletions cut 3 bases from V and 7 bases from J, with 6 bases between. The CDR3 totals 11 residues. Germline CDR1 and CDR2: KGHDR and SFDVKD.